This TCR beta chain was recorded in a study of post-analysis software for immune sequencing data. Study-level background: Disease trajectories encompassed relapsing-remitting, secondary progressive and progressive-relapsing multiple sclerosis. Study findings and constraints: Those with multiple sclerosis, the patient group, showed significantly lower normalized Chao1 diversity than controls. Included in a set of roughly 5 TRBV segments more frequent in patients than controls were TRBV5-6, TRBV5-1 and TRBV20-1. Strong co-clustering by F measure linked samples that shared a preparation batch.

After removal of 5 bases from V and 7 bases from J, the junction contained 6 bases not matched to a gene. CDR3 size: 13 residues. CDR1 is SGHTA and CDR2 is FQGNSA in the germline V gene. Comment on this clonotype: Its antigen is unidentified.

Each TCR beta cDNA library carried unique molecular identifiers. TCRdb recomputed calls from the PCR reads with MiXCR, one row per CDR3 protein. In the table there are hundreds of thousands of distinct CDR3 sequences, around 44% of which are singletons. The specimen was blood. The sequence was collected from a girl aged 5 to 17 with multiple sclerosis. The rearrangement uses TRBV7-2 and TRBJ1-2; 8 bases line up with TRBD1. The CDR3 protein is CASSGRQGSGYTF. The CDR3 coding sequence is TGTGCCAGCAGCGGACGACAGGGGAGTGGCTACACCTTC.